Sequencing of this T cell receptor beta chain was carried out in a study of T cell responses to AZD1222 COVID-19 vaccine. Regarding the study as a whole: Only a handful of AZD1222 recipients were seropositive at baseline. Regions 160-218 and 743-854 dominated among vaccine-associated CD4 TCRs spanning spike. Clonal diversity was possibly underestimated; the donors were predominantly white British and more often female.

The germline V gene has CDR1 MNHEY and CDR2 SMNVEV (reference sequence). V shed 3 bases and J shed 4 bases, with 5 bases lying between them. The CDR3 has 12 residues. The data were produced by immunoSEQ multiplex PCR, yet TCRdb's version contains in-frame clones alone and is incomplete. The sample shows about 150,000 clones, 88% of them seen only once. In regard to this clone: No antigen is known for it.

The chain employs TRBV27 and TRBJ2-3; D unresolved. The sequence came from an adult in good health. This specimen was peripheral blood, taken on day 0 of AZD1222 vaccination. The CDR3 here is CASSLGSDTQYF. The CDR3 nucleotides read TGTGCCAGCAGTTTGGGGTCAGATACGCAGTATTTT.